The rows below give T cell receptor beta chains drawn from one sample of a study of sequential checkpoint blockade in melanoma. Sequencing was performed with immunoSEQ multiplex PCR; in TCRdb, only in-frame clones are kept and a portion is missing. The sample has around 26,000 clones, roughly 80% seen once. This specimen consisted of CD8+ T cells sorted from blood (inferred from file names), obtained from a patient given nivolumab and ipilimumab in sequence. These receptor sequences come from a human donor with melanoma. Both conserved end residues are part of each CDR3. The D gene is left open where the match is weak. Clone size is shown for a subset of rows, as once, few, many or a class of expanded clone.

>TRBJ2-2|TRBD2|TRBV4-2|-
CASSPGLGTGELFF
TGTGCCAGCAGCCCGGGACTAGGGACCGGGGAGCTGTTTTTT
>TRBJ2-7|TRBD2|TRBV5-6|once
CASSLGTGGREQYF
TGTGCCAGCAGCCTTGGGACGGGGGGACGGGAGCAGTACTTC
>TRBJ1-3|-|TRBV27|-
CASRGGSGNTIYF
TGTGCCAGCCGGGGGGGGAGTGGAAACACCATATATTTT
>TRBJ2-5|-|TRBV27|once
CASSPTSLQETQYF
TGTGCCAGCAGTCCCACTAGCTTGCAAGAGACCCAGTACTTC
>TRBJ2-7|-|TRBV5-5|-
CASSFSVTYEQYF
TGTGCCAGCAGCTTTAGTGTCACCTACGAGCAGTACTTC
>TRBJ2-1|-|TRBV7-3|-
CASSKTSLEYNEQFF
TGTGCCAGCAGCAAGACTAGTCTGGAATACAATGAGCAGTTCTTC
>TRBJ1-2|-|TRBV11-2|once
CASSLVQGSAGYTF
TGTGCCAGCAGCTTAGTACAGGGAAGTGCTGGCTACACCTTC
>TRBJ2-1|-|TRBV19|few
CASSIGQEHEQFF
TGTGCCAGTAGTATAGGGCAGGAACATGAGCAGTTCTTC
>TRBJ2-6|-|TRBV7-9|-
CASSPMGGLGANVLTF
TGTGCCAGCAGCCCCATGGGGGGGCTAGGGGCCAACGTCCTGACTTTC
>TRBJ2-7|-|TRBV9|-
CASSLGGPIYEQYF
TGTGCCAGCAGCTTAGGAGGGCCCATTTACGAGCAGTACTTC
>TRBJ2-7|-|TRBV7-9|-
CASSGEAVVQGRYEQYF
TGTGCCAGCAGCGGAGAGGCTGTCGTACAGGGTCGCTACGAGCAGTACTTC
>TRBJ2-2|TRBD2|TRBV6-1|-
CATQREITGELFF
TGTGCCACCCAGCGGGAGATCACCGGGGAGCTGTTTTTT
>TRBJ2-7|-|TRBV28|-
CASSLSGFSYEQYF
TGTGCCAGCAGTTTATCAGGATTTTCCTACGAGCAGTACTTC
>TRBJ1-5|-|TRBV27|-
CASSPRGPPQHF
TGTGCCAGCAGTCCGCGTGGGCCGCCCCAGCATTTT
>TRBJ1-1|-|TRBV28|once
CASSLLEIMNTEAFF
TGTGCCAGCAGTTTACTTGAGATCATGAACACTGAAGCTTTCTTT
>TRBJ2-7|-|TRBV28|-
CASSFEDSSYEQYF
TGTGCCAGCAGTTTCGAGGACAGCTCCTACGAGCAGTACTTC
>TRBJ2-3|-|TRBV30|-
CAWTRGDTQYF
TGTGCCTGGACCAGGGGAGATACGCAGTATTTT
>TRBJ2-7|-|TRBV11-2|-
CASSLGGGGSYEQYF
TGTGCCAGCAGCTTAGGGGGGGGCGGATCCTACGAGCAGTACTTC
>TRBJ2-7|-|TRBV15|-
CATSLVGSYEQYF
TGTGCCACCAGCCTCGTCGGCTCCTACGAGCAGTACTTC